These T cell receptor beta chains were read from a single sample in a study of cytomegalovirus exposure and HLA in healthy donors. The method was immunoSEQ multiplex PCR; TCRdb's version includes in-frame clones alone and lacks a portion of them. The sample includes roughly 100,000 clones, around three quarters of them seen just once. The specimen was PBMCs. These receptors all come from a female donor in good health and CMV-seropositive. Each CDR3 is given with its conserved first and last residue. The D gene is left open where the match is weak. Size is stated for part of the rows, as once, few or many counts, or as a class when the clone is expanded.

abundance	d_gene	j_gene	v_gene	CDR3nt	CDR3aa
few	TRBD1	TRBJ1-2	TRBV5-1	TGCGCCAGCAGACCAGGGGGGTCCAACTATGGCTACACCTTC	CASRPGGSNYGYTF
-	-	TRBJ1-1	TRBV29-1	TGCAGCGTTGTAACGCTCGTAGAGACTGAAGCTTTCTTT	CSVVTLVETEAFF
-	TRBD1	TRBJ1-3	TRBV5-1	TGCGCCAGCAGTCCCTTCGGACAGGGGATTAACACCATATATTTT	CASSPFGQGINTIYF
-	TRBD1	TRBJ2-3	TRBV6-4	TGTGCCAGCAGTGTCCAGGGGGCAGATACGCAGTATTTT	CASSVQGADTQYF
-	-	TRBJ2-1	TRBV11-2	TGTGCCAGCAGCGCCGACAGGAGGAATGAGCAGTTCTTC	CASSADRRNEQFF
-	TRBD1	TRBJ1-6	TRBV9	TGTGCCAGCAGCCTAAGCAGGGGACAGGGAACTTCACCCCTCCACTTT	CASSLSRGQGTSPLHF
-	TRBD1	TRBJ1-2	TRBV19	TGTGCCAGTACCGACCGGGACAGCGGCTATGGCTACACCTTC	CASTDRDSGYGYTF
-	-	TRBJ2-2	TRBV27	TGTGCCAGCAGAACTAGGGTTGCCGGGGAGCTGTTTTTT	CASRTRVAGELFF
-	TRBD2	TRBJ2-3	TRBV5-4	TGTGCCAGCAGCTTGGCGGGAGGGCTCACAGATACGCAGTATTTT	CASSLAGGLTDTQYF
-	-	TRBJ2-1	TRBV7-3	TGTGCCAGCGCCGCGGGCCCTGAGCAGTTCTTC	CASAAGPEQFF
few	-	TRBJ1-5	TRBV19	TGTGCCAGTAGTACAGGCTCCAATCAGCCCCAGCATTTT	CASSTGSNQPQHF
-	-	TRBJ1-6	TRBV5-5	TGTGCCAGCAGCTGGGAGGAGTTAAGCTCCTATAATTCACCCCTCCACTTT	CASSWEELSSYNSPLHF
-	-	TRBJ1-5	TRBV10-3	TGTGCCATCAGTGGGGGCGAGAATCAGCCCCAGCATTTT	CAISGGENQPQHF
once	-	TRBJ2-7	TRBV29-1	TGCAGCGCTACATCCTCCTTAGCGCCCTACGAGCAGTACTTC	CSATSSLAPYEQYF
-	TRBD1	TRBJ1-1	TRBV2	TGTGCCAGCCTCTCCGGGACAGGGGAGAGCACTGAAGCTTTCTTT	CASLSGTGESTEAFF
-	TRBD1	TRBJ1-5	TRBV6-1	TGTGCCAGCAAGAAGACAGGGGGCGTTCTGCCCCAGCATTTT	CASKKTGGVLPQHF
-	TRBD1	TRBJ2-6	TRBV6-1	TGTGCCAGCAGTGAAGTGTCGGGACAGCAATTCTCTGGGGCCAACGTCCTGACTTTC	CASSEVSGQQFSGANVLTF
-	TRBD2	TRBJ2-3	TRBV10-1	TGCGCCAGCAGTGCCCGGGGTAGCGGGAGTACAGATACGCAGTATTTT	CASSARGSGSTDTQYF
-	-	TRBJ2-6	TRBV9	TGTGCCAGCAGCCCCGCAGCTGGGGCCAACGTCCTGACTTTC	CASSPAAGANVLTF
few	TRBD2	TRBJ2-7	TRBV7-8	TGTGCCAGCAGCCCGCTAGCGGGGGGGACCTACGAGCAGTACTTC	CASSPLAGGTYEQYF
once	-	TRBJ1-5	TRBV5-5	TGTGCCAGCGCCCGTTCCCCTAGCTTGAGTAGTAGCAATCAGCCCCAGCATTTT	CASARSPSLSSSNQPQHF
-	-	TRBJ2-5	TRBV5-1	TGCGCCAGCAGACAGTCAGTGGGAGAGACCCAGTACTTC	CASRQSVGETQYF
-	TRBD2	TRBJ2-1	TRBV4-1	TGCGCCAGCAGCCAAGCCCGGACTAGCGGGAGCGGAAATGAGCAGTTCTTC	CASSQARTSGSGNEQFF
few	-	TRBJ1-2	TRBV30	TGTGCCTGGAGTGCACAGGGAGTCTATGGCTACACCTTC	CAWSAQGVYGYTF
few	-	TRBJ1-5	TRBV19	TGTGCCAGTAGTATCTCAGGTCAGCCCCAGCATTTT	CASSISGQPQHF
few	-	TRBJ2-3	TRBV7-8	TGTGCCAGCAGCTTAGCCGAAGGAAGCGGTTACACAGATACGCAGTATTTT	CASSLAEGSGYTDTQYF
-	TRBD2	TRBJ2-1	TRBV6-1	TGTGCCAGCAGTGAACGGGGCTTAGCGGGCCTCGGCAATGAGCAGTTCTTC	CASSERGLAGLGNEQFF
few	TRBD1	TRBJ1-3	TRBV29-1	TGCAGCGTTAAACCGGGACAGGGAAACACCATATATTTT	CSVKPGQGNTIYF
-	-	TRBJ1-3	TRBV4-2	TGTGCCAGCAGCCACGGGGCGGGAGGAAACACCATATATTTT	CASSHGAGGNTIYF
-	TRBD1	TRBJ2-5	TRBV7-6	TGTGCCAGCAGCGCCAGGGGGCAGAAAGAGACCCAGTACTTC	CASSARGQKETQYF
-	-	TRBJ2-1	TRBV15	TGTGCCACCAGCAGAGATAGGGGGAGCTCCTACAATGAGCAGTTCTTC	CATSRDRGSSYNEQFF
-	-	TRBJ2-7	TRBV7-3	TGTGCCAGCAGCTTAATGACTCTGTCCACCGAGCAGTACTTC	CASSLMTLSTEQYF
few	TRBD2	TRBJ2-7	TRBV30	TGTGCCTGGAGTGTAACGGGGGGCGAGCAGTACTTC	CAWSVTGGEQYF
few	-	TRBJ1-3	TRBV6-5	TGTGCCAGCAGTCGGACTACCGGAAACACCATATATTTT	CASSRTTGNTIYF
-	TRBD1	TRBJ1-2	TRBV5-4	TGTGCCAGCAGCTCGGACAGGGGTGGCTACACCTTC	CASSSDRGGYTF
-	-	TRBJ1-5	TRBV9	TGTGCCAGCAGCGTAGCTAGGGACACGCCCCAGCATTTT	CASSVARDTPQHF
-	-	TRBJ2-5	TRBV10-2	TGCGCCAGCAGTGCCACTGGTTGGGAGCCTCCGGGGACCCAGTACTTC	CASSATGWEPPGTQYF
-	-	TRBJ2-3	TRBV5-1	TGCGCCAGCAGCTTCGGGAACTATCTGGGAGATACGCAGTATTTT	CASSFGNYLGDTQYF
-	-	TRBJ1-2	TRBV6-6	TGTGCCAGCAGTTCAGGGTTGGAGGGCTACACCTTC	CASSSGLEGYTF
once	-	TRBJ2-7	TRBV12-5	TGTGCTAGTGGTTTGGGCGGCAGCTACCCCGAGCAGTACTTC	CASGLGGSYPEQYF
-	TRBD1	TRBJ1-3	TRBV28	TGTGCCAGCAGTTTACAAGACAGGGGGAGAGGAAACACCATATATTTT	CASSLQDRGRGNTIYF
-	TRBD2	TRBJ2-7	TRBV6-1	TGTGCCAGCAGTGATCTAGTGGGGGGGGTCTACGAGCAGTACTTC	CASSDLVGGVYEQYF
-	TRBD1	TRBJ1-2	TRBV6-5	TGTGCCAGCAGTGGACAGGAGGTAAAGGGCTACACCTTC	CASSGQEVKGYTF
-	TRBD1	TRBJ2-7	TRBV27	TGTGCCAGCAGTACGACAGGGTCTGGCGAGCAGTACTTC	CASSTTGSGEQYF
-	TRBD1	TRBJ2-5	TRBV19	TGTGCCAGTAGCCCGGGACAGGGCTTTTGGGAGACCCAGTACTTC	CASSPGQGFWETQYF
few	-	TRBJ2-1	TRBV4-1	TGCGCCAGCAGCCAAGCTGGCGGGTCCTACAATGAGCAGTTCTTC	CASSQAGGSYNEQFF
-	-	TRBJ2-2	TRBV7-2	TGTGCCAGCAGCATAAGACTAGGGAACACCGGGGAGCTGTTTTTT	CASSIRLGNTGELFF
-	-	TRBJ1-5	TRBV2	TGTGCCAGCAGCGCCCTGGAGAATCAGCCCCAGCATTTT	CASSALENQPQHF
-	-	TRBJ1-3	TRBV6-1	TGTGCCAGCATGCGGGGGATCCTCTCTGGAAACACCATATATTTT	CASMRGILSGNTIYF
-	TRBD1	TRBJ2-7	TRBV9	TGTGCCAGCAGCCCACACCCGGGGGACAGGGGATCCTACGAGCAGTACTTC	CASSPHPGDRGSYEQYF